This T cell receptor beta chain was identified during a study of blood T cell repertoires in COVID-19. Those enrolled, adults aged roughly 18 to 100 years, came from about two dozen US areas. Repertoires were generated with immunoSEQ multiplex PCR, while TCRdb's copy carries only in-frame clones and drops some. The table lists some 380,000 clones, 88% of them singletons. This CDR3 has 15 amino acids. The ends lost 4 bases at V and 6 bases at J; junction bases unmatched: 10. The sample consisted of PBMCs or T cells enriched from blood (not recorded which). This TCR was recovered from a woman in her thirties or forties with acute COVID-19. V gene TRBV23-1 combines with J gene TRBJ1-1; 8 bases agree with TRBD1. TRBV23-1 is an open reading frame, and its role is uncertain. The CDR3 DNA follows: TGCGCCAGCAGTCTCCTATACAGGGGGGTCGCTGAAGCTTTCTTT. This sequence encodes CASSLLYRGVAEAFF.